The 7 T cell receptor beta chains given below trace back to one sample, sequenced in a study of regulatory T cells in long-lasting Graves disease. As to time point: newly diagnosed GD, antithyroid drugs for less than 3 months. PBMCs provided the RNA from which the TCR library was made. With iRepertoire HTBI primers and Arm-PCR of CDR3 regions, TCR beta libraries were built. TCRdb reprocessed the multiplex PCR reads with MiXCR, giving one entry per CDR3 protein. The table has fewer than 350,000 distinct CDR3 sequences, under 20% seen once. Sequenced here: peripheral blood mononuclear cells (PBMCs), sampled at new diagnosis, from a patient treated with antithyroid drugs. These receptors were obtained from a female donor with Graves disease.

The rearrangement links TRBV24-1 to TRBJ1-1, with D possibly being TRBD1 (5 bases). Germline lookup yields CDR1 KGHDR and CDR2 SFDVKD. The CDR3 consists of 14 residues. Trimming removed 4 bases at V and 5 bases at J, with 13 bases between. CDR3 nucleotide sequence: TGTGCCACCAGTGACCGGGACGGACGGACTGAAGCTTTCTTT. Amino acid sequence: CATSDRDGRTEAFF.

The sample holds one count of this clonotype. The chain recombines TRBV12-5 with TRBJ2-1; 12 bases map to TRBD2. The ends lost 0 bases at V and 4 bases at J; junction bases unmatched: 4. The germline V gene encodes CDR1 LGHNT and CDR2 FRNRAP. The CDR3 extends over 17 amino acids. CDR3 residues: CASGLVLAGGLYNEQFF. The CDR3 nucleotides are TGTGCTAGTGGTTTGGTCCTAGCGGGAGGGTTGTACAATGAGCAGTTCTTC.

The V and J genes are TRBV7-6 and TRBJ1-1; TRBD1 aligns across 10 bases. Trimming cost V 3 bases and J 7 bases; bases outside gene matches: 8. The CDR3 sequence is 15 residues long. Germline assignment: CDR1 SGHVS and CDR2 FNYEAQ. CDR3 sequence: CASSLGQGRSGEAFF. For the CDR3, the DNA is TGTGCCAGCAGCTTGGGACAGGGGAGGTCTGGTGAAGCTTTCTTT.

The table lists this clonotype with many counts. V usage is TRBV7-6 and J usage is TRBJ2-5, with D uncertain. This CDR3 contains 13 residues. Germline loops: CDR1 SGHVS, CDR2 FNYEAQ. Between the trimmed V and J ends, which lost 5 bases and 2 bases, there was a span of 9 bases. The CDR3 loop reads CASSPSPQETQYF. CDR3 sequence (DNA): TGTGCCAGCAGCCCCTCCCCACAAGAGACCCAGTACTTC.

A note on this clonotype: A clone one base away is much larger, so this may be a read error. V gene TRBV6-1 combines with J gene TRBJ2-6; D could derive from TRBD1 or TRBD2 (5 bases each). This CDR3 region has 15 residues. V was cut by 5 bases and J by 3 bases, with 11 bases left in between. The germline CDR1 and CDR2 sequences are MNHNS and SASEGT. CDR3 nucleotide sequence: TGTGCCAGCAGTATGGGTGGGGGTGGGGCCAACGTCCTGACTTTC. Encoded protein: CASSMGGGGANVLTF.

This clonotype was counted many times. The chain links TRBV12-5 to TRBJ2-7; TRBD2 aligns across 9 bases. Looked up from germline, CDR1 is LGHNT and CDR2 is FRNRAP. J gave up 1 base and V 6 bases, and 10 bases lay outside the gene matches. The CDR3 consists of 16 residues. This CDR3 reads CASGPPSGRPSYEQYF. The CDR3 DNA follows: TGTGCTAGTGGACCTCCAAGCGGGAGGCCTTCCTACGAGCAGTACTTC.

This CDR3 reads CASRRTSEHSYNEQFF. The CDR3 DNA reads as TGTGCCAGCAGGCGGACTAGCGAACATTCCTACAATGAGCAGTTCTTC. The rearrangement joins TRBV7-3 to TRBJ2-1, with TRBD2 matching 9 bases. Germline-derived CDR1 and CDR2 are SGHTA and FQGTGA. The CDR3 totals 16 residues. J lost 1 base, V lost 6 bases, and 7 bases had no gene match. Together with reference TRBV7-3 and TRBJ2-1, the CDR3 gives the full variable domain: GAGVSQTPSNKVTEKGKYVELRCDPISGHTALYWYRQSLGQGPEFLIYFQGTGAADDSGLPNDRFFAVRPEGSVSTLKIQRTERGDSAVYLCASRRTSEHSYNEQFFGPGTRLTVL.